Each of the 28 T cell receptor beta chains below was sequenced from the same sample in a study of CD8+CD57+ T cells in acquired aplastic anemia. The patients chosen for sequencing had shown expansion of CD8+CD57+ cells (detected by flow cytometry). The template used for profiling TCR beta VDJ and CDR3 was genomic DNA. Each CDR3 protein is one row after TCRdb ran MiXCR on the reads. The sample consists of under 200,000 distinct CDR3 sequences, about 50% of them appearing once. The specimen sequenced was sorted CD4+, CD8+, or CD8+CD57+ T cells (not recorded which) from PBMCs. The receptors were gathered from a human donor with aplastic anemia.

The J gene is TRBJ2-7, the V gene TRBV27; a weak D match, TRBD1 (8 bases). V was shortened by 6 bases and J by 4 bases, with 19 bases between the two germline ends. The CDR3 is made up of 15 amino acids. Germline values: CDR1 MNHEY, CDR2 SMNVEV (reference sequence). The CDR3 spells CASRIYRGGGYEQYF. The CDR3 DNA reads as TGTGCCAGCAGGATTTACAGGGGGGGGGGTTACGAGCAGTACTTC.

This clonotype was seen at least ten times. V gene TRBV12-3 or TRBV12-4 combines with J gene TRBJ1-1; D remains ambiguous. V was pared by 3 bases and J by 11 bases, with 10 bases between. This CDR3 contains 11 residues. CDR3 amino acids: CASSLEGLAFF. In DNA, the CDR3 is TGTGCCAGCAGTTTGGAAGGGTTGGCTTTCTTT.

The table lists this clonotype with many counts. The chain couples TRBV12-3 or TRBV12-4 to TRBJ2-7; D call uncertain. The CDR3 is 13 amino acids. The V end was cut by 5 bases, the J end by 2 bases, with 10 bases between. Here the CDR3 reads CASSLSVAYEQYF. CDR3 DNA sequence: TGTGCCAGCAGTCTCTCAGTAGCCTACGAGCAGTACTTC.

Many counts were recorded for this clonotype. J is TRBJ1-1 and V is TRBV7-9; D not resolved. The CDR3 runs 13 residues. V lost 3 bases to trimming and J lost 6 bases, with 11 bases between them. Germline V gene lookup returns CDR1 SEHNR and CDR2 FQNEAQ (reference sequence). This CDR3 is CASSFKGTPEAFF. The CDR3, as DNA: TGTGCCAGCAGCTTCAAGGGAACCCCTGAAGCTTTCTTT.

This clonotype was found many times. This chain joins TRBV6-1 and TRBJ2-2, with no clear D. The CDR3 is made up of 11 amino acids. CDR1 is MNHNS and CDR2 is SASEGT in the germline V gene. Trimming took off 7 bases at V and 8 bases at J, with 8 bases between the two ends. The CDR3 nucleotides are TGTGCCAGCACGGGTTCTGGGGAGCTGTTTTTT. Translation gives CASTGSGELFF.

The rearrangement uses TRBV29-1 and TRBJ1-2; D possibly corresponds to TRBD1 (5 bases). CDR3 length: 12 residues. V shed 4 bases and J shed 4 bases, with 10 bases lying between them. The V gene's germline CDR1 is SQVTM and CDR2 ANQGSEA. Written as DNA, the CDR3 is TGCAGCGTTGCTGGGGGTCCCTATGGCTACACCTTC. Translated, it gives CSVAGGPYGYTF.

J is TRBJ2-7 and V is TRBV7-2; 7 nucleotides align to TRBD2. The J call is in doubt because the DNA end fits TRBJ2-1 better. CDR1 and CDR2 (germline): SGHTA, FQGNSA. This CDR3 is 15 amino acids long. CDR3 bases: TGTGCCAGCAGTACTAGGGACTACTCCTACAATGAGCAGTTCTTC. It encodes CASSTRDYSYNEQFF.

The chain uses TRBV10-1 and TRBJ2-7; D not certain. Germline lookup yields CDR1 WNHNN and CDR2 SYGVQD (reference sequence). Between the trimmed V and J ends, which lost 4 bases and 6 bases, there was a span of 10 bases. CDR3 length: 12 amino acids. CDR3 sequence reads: CASSGALSEQYF. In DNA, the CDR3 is TGCGCCAGCAGTGGGGCCCTGAGCGAGCAGTACTTC.

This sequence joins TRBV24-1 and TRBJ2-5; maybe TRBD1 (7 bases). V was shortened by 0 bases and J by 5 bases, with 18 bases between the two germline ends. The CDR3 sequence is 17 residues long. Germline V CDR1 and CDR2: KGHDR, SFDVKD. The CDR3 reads CATSDLHSRPGGETQYF. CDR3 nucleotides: TGTGCCACCAGTGATTTGCACTCCCGCCCAGGGGGGGAGACCCAGTACTTC.

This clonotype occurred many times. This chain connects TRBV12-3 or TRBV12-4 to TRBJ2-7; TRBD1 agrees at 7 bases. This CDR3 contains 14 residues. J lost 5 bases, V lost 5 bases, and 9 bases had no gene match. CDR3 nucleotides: TGTGCCAGCAGTCTGGCAGGGGGTCCGAACGAGCAGTACTTC. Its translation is CASSLAGGPNEQYF.

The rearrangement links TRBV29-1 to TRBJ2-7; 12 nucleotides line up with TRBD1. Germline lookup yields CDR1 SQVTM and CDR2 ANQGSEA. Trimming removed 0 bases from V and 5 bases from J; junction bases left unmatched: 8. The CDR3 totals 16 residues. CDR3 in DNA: TGCAGCGTTGAAGATCCTGCGGGACAGGGGGCCCACGAGCAGTACTTC. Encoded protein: CSVEDPAGQGAHEQYF.

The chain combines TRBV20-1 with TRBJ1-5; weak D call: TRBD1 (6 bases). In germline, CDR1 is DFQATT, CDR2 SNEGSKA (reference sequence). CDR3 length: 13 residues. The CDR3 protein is CRTEQGGNQPQHF. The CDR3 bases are TGCAGGACCGAACAGGGAGGCAATCAGCCCCAGCATTTT.

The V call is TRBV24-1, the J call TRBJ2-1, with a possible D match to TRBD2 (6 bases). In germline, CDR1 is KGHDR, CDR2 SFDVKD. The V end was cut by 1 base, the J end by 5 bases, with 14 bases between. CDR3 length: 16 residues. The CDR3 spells CATSDFGQGGNNEQFF. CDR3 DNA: TGTGCCACCAGTGATTTTGGGCAGGGCGGGAACAATGAGCAGTTCTTC.

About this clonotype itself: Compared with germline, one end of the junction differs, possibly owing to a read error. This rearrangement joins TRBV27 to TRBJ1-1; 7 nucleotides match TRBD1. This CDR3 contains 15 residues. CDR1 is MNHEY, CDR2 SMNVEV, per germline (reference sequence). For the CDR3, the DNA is TGTGCCAGCAGTATAGGGACAGACCCCAGGACTGAAGCTCTCTTT. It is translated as CASSIGTDPRTEALF.

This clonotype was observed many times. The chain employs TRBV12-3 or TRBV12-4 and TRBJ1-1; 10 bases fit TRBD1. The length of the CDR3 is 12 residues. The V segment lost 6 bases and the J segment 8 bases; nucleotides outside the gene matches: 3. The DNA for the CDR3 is TGTGCCAGCAGAGGGGACAGGGGAGAAGCTTTCTTT. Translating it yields CASRGDRGEAFF.

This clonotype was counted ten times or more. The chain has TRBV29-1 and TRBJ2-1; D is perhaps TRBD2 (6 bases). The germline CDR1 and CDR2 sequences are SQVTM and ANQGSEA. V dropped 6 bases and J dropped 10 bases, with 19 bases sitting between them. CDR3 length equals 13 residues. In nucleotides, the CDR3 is TGCAGCGTGGTACCCTCCCTAGCGCCGGAGCAGTTCTTC. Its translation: CSVVPSLAPEQFF.

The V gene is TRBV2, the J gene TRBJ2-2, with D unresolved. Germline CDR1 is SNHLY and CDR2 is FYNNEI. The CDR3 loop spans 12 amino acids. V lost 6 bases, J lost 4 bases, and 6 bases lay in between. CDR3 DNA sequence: TGTGCCAGCAGCCAGTCCACCGGGGAGCTGTTTTTT. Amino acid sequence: CASSQSTGELFF.

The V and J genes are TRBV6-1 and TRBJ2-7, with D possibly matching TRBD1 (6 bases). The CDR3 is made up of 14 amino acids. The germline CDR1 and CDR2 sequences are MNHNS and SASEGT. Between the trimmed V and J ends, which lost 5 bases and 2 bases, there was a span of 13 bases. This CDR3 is CASSTGQSAYEQYF. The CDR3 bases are TGTGCCAGCAGTACCGGACAGTCTGCCTACGAGCAGTACTTC.

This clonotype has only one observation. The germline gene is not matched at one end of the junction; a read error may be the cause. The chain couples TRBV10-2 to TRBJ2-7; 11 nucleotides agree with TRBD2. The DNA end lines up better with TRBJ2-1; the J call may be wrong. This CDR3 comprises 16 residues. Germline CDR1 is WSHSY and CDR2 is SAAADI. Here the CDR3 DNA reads TGTGCCTGCAGCCAACTAGCGGGAGAGTCCTTCGATGAGCAGTTCTTC. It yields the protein CACSQLAGESFDEQFF.

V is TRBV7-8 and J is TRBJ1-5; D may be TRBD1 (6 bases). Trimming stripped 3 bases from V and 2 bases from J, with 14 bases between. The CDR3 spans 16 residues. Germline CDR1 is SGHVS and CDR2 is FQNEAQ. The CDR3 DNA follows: TGTGCCAGCAGCTTGGCAGGGGCCCTCGGCAATCAGCCCCAGCATTTT. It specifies CASSLAGALGNQPQHF.

The chain's CDR3 is CASSEDFRTQYPEAFF. Written as DNA, the CDR3 is TGTGCCAGCAGTGAAGATTTTCGGACACAGTACCCTGAAGCTTTCTTT. This chain connects TRBV2 to TRBJ1-1; maybe TRBD1 (5 bases). Germline lookup yields CDR1 SNHLY and CDR2 FYNNEI. V lost 1 base and J lost 6, with 18 bases in between. The CDR3 contains 16 residues.

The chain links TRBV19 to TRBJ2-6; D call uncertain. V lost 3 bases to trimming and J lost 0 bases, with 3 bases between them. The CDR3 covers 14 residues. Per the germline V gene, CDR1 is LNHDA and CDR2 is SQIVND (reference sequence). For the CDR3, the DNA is TGTGCCAGTAGTATCCCCTCTGGGGCCAACGTCCTGACTTTC. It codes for CASSIPSGANVLTF.

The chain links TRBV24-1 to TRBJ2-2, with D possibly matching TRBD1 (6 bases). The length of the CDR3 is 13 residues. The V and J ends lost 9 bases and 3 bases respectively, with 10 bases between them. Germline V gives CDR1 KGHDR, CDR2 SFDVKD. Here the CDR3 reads CATFNRDTGELFF. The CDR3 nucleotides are TGTGCCACCTTCAACAGGGACACCGGGGAGCTGTTTTTT.

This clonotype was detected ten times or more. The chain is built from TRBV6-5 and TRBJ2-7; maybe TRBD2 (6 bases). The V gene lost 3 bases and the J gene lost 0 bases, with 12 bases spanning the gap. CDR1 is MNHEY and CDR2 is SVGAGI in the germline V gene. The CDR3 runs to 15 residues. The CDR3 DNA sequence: TGTGCCAGCAGTTATGGAGTAGCGGACTCCTACGAGCAGTACTTC. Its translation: CASSYGVADSYEQYF.

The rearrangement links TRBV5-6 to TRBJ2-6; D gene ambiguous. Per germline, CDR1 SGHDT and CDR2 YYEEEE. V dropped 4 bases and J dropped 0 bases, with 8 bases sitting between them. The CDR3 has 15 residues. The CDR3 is CASSPPGSGANVLTF. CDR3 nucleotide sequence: TGTGCCAGCAGCCCCCCAGGCTCTGGGGCCAACGTCCTGACTTTC.

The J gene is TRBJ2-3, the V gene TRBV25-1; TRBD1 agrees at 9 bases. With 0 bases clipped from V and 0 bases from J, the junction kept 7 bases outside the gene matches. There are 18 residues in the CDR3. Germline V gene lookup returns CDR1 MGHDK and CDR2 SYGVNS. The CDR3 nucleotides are TGTGCCAGCAGTGAATACGGGTGGGGGACAGGGAGCACAGATACGCAGTATTTT. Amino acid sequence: CASSEYGWGTGSTDTQYF.

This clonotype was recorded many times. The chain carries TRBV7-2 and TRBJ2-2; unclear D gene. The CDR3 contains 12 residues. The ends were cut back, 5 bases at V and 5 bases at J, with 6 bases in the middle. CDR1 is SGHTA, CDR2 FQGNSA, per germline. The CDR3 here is CASSTQTGELFF. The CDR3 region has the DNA TGTGCCAGCAGCACCCAAACCGGGGAGCTGTTTTTT.

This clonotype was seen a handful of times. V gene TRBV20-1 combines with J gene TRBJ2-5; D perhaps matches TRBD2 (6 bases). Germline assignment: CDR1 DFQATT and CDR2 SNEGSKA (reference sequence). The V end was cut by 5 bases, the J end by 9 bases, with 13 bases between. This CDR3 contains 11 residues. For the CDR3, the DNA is TGCAGTGCTCTGGGACTCCCCGCCCAGTACTTC. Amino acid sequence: CSALGLPAQYF.